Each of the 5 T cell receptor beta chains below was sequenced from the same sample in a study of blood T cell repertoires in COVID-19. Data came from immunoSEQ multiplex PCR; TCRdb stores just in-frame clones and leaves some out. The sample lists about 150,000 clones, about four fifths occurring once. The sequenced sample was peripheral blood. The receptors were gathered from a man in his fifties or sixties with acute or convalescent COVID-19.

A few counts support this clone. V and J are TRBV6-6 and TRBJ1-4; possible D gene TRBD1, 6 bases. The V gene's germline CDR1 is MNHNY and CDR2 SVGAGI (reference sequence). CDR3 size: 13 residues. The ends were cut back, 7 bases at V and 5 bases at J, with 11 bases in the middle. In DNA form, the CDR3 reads TGTGCCAGCACCCCGGGGGGCAATGAAAAACTGTTTTTT. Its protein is CASTPGGNEKLFF.

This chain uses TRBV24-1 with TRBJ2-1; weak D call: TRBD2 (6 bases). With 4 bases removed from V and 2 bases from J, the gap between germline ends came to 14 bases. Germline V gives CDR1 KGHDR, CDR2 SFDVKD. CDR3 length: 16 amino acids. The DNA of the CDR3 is TGTGCCACCAGTGACCCCTTTGCGGGAACCTACAATGAGCAGTTCTTC. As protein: CATSDPFAGTYNEQFF.

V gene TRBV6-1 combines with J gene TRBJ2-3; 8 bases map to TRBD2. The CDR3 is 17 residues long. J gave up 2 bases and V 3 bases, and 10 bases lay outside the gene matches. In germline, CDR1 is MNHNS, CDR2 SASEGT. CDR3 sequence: CASSDFRWTSSTDTQYF. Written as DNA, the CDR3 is TGTGCCAGCAGTGATTTTAGATGGACTAGCTCCACAGATACGCAGTATTTT.

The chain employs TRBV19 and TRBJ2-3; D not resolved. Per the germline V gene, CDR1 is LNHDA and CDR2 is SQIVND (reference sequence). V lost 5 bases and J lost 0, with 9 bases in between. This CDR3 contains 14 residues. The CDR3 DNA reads TGTGCCAGTAGTTGGAGTTCTAGCACAGATACGCAGTATTTT. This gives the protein CASSWSSSTDTQYF. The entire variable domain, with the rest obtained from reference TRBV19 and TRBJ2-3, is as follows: DGGITQSPKYLFRKEGQNVTLSCEQNLNHDAMYWYRQDPGQGLRLIYYSQIVNDFQKGDIAEGYSVSREKKESFPLTVTSAQKNPTAFYLCASSWSSSTDTQYFGPGTRLTVL.

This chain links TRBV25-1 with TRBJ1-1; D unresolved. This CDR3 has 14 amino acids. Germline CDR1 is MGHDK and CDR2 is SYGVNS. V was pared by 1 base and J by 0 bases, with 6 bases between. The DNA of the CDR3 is TGTGCCAGCAGTGAATCTGGCATGAACACTGAAGCTTTCTTT. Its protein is CASSESGMNTEAFF.